One sample yielded the 5 T cell receptor beta chains listed below, sequenced in a study of T cell clones after liver transplantation. This table comes from immunoSEQ multiplex PCR, and its TCRdb copy is limited to in-frame clones, with some not included. The sample lists about 99,000 clones; about 86% were seen once. The sample was CD4+ T cells from blood, taken approximately 50 months after liver transplant. These receptors all come from a human patient who received a liver transplant. Some T cells may trace back to the graft donor.

The rearrangement joins TRBV6-5 to TRBJ2-7; perhaps TRBD2 as D (6 bases). From germline, CDR1 is MNHEY and CDR2 SVGAGI. The CDR3 extends over 12 amino acids. The V gene lost 2 bases and the J gene lost 6 bases, with 8 bases spanning the gap. The CDR3 DNA reads TGTGCCAGCAGTTACGGGGGAGGCGAGCAGTACTTC. Translating it yields CASSYGGGEQYF.

V usage is TRBV5-4 and J usage is TRBJ1-2; 7 bases map to TRBD1. After removal of 4 bases from V and 4 bases from J, the junction contained 7 bases not matched to a gene. The CDR3 is made up of 14 amino acids. The germline gives CDR1 SGHNT, CDR2 YYREEE (reference sequence). The CDR3 region is CASSPGQVIYGYTF. CDR3 DNA: TGTGCCAGCAGCCCAGGACAGGTTATCTATGGCTACACCTTC.

This chain's CDR3 is CASSVVNEQFF. The CDR3 DNA is TGTGCCAGCAGCGTAGTGAATGAGCAGTTCTTC. This chain links TRBV9 with TRBJ2-1; no clear D gene. Trimming took 0 bases from V and 7 from J, leaving 2 bases between them. The CDR3 is made up of 11 amino acids. CDR1 SGDLS and CDR2 YYNGEE come from the germline V gene.

The sample holds one count of this clone. A read error is the likely source, as a far larger clone sits one nucleotide away. This rearrangement joins TRBV6-5 to TRBJ1-5; D may be TRBD1 (5 bases). The CDR3 totals 15 residues. The germline V gene has CDR1 MNHEY and CDR2 SVGAGI. The CDR3 loop reads CAISGGDLGNQPQHF. The CDR3 DNA is TGCGCCATCTCCGGGGGGGACCTTGGCAATCAGCCCCAGCATTTT.

This chain joins TRBV19 and TRBJ1-1; a possible D gene is TRBD1 (6 bases). This CDR3 is built from 11 residues. Germline CDR1 reads LNHDA; CDR2 reads SQIVND (reference sequence). Trimming cost V 6 bases and J 10 bases, with 12 bases left between them. The CDR3 sequence: CASRRDIRAFF. The CDR3 region has the DNA TGTGCCAGTAGGCGGGACATCAGAGCTTTCTTT.